This T cell receptor (beta chain) was sequenced in a study of blood T cell repertoires in COVID-19 (dated by TCRdb to 2020 to 2022). Background for the entire study: The collaborator samples originated in the United States, Italy and Spain and spanned the acute and convalescent phases of COVID-19. The dataset comprised deeply sampled blood TCRbeta repertoires from subjects exposed to, actively infected with, or recovered from COVID-19. The prospective study material was composed of cDNA or gDNA derived from T cells, B-cell-depleted T cells, or PBMCs. Samples came from the ongoing ImmuneRACE study (first 160 participants) plus 1,254 subjects from 6 global collaborators. The repertoires were released in a freely available public database intended as a resource for research on the immune response to SARS-CoV-2. A de-identified subject ID, COVID-19 status, age in years and sex were almost always included in the sample metadata. Where available, HLA class I and class II types were obtained from metadata supplied by the sample provider rather than from assay-based typing.

TCRbeta CDR3 regions were amplified from genomic DNA using the immunoSEQ Assay, a bias-controlled multiplex PCR. In the source study's methods: Within the assay, amplification of reference gene primers was used to estimate how many nucleated cells each sample contained. To quantify the absolute abundance of each unique TCRbeta CDR3 rearrangement, sequence reads were collapsed and filtered. For each sample, productive Simpson clonality was calculated as the square root of Simpson's diversity index across productive rearrangements. Sourced from immuneACCESS, this table was stored by TCRdb with only in-frame sequences that have V and J called. A share of the clones is absent; for the studies checked, an unresolved V gene accounts for under half, and the remainder has no known explanation. That table supplies the V and J calls and clone size; D and trimming were determined from the DNA. The sample table lists 250,000 or so clones, almost 90% of them with a count of one. More than 1.2% of the sample is held by the ten biggest clonotypes.

The CDR3 measures 15 amino acids from cysteine to phenylalanine. The retained sequence is limited to the CDR3, 45 bases, with the frame set at the first base. The germline V gene yields LGHNA for CDR1 and YSLEER for CDR2. V ends up 4 bases short and J 4 bases short, with an unmatched junction base count of 7. The collaborating institutions used their own protocols to collect whole blood in K2EDTA tubes. For TCRbeta analysis, collaborators shipped samples in one of three forms: frozen whole blood, isolated PBMCs, or DNA extracted from either of those sample types. About this clone: It lacks a known antigen. No base-level quality is on record; no much larger clone is a single base apart.

Overall study results and their limits: The amount of clinical and demographic metadata varied by source and participant and was provided uncurated.

The V and J genes are TRBV4-3 and TRBJ2-7; 10 bases in the junction line up with TRBD2. The sample taken for sequencing was peripheral blood. The source is an elderly man with acute or convalescent COVID-19. The DNA reads TGCGCCAGCAGCCCAACTAGCGGGATGGGGTACGAGCAGTACTTC. Protein translation: CASSPTSGMGYEQYF.